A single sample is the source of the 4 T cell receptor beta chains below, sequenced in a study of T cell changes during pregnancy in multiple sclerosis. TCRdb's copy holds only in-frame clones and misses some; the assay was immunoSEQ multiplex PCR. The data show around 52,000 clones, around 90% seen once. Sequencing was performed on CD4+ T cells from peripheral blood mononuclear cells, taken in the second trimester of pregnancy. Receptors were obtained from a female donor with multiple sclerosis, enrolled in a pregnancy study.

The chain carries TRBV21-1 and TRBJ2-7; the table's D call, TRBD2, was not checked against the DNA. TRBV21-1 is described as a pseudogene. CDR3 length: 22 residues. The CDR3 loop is CASSKSQGGPGLAGGHSYEQYF. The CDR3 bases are TGTGCCAGCAGCAAATCGCAAGGGGGGCCGGGACTAGCGGGGGGACACTCCTACGAGCAGTACTTC.

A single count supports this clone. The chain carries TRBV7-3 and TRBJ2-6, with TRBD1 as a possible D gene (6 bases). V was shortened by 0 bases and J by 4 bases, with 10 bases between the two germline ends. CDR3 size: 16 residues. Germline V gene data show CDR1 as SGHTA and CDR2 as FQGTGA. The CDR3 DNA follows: TGTGCCAGCAGCTTAACCAGGGGTGGAGGGGCCAACGTCCTGACTTTC. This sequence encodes CASSLTRGGGANVLTF.

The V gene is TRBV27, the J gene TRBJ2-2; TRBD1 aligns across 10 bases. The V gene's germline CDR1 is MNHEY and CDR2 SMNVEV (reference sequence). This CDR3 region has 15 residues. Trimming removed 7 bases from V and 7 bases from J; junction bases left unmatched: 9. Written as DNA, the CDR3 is TGTGCCAGCACCAAGGACAGGGGGTACGACGGGGAGCTGTTTTTT. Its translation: CASTKDRGYDGELFF.

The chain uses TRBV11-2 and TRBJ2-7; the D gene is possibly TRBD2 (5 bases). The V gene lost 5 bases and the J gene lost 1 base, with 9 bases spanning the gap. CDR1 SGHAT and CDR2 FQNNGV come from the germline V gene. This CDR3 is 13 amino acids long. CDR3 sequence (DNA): TGTGCCAGCAGCCGAGGGATTTCCTACGAGCAGTACTTC. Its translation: CASSRGISYEQYF. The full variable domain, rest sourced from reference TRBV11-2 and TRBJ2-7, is EAGVAQSPRYKIIEKRQSVAFWCNPISGHATLYWYQQILGQGPKLLIQFQNNGVVDDSQLPKDRFSAERLKGVDSTLKIQPAKLEDSAVYLCASSRGISYEQYFGPGTRLTVT.